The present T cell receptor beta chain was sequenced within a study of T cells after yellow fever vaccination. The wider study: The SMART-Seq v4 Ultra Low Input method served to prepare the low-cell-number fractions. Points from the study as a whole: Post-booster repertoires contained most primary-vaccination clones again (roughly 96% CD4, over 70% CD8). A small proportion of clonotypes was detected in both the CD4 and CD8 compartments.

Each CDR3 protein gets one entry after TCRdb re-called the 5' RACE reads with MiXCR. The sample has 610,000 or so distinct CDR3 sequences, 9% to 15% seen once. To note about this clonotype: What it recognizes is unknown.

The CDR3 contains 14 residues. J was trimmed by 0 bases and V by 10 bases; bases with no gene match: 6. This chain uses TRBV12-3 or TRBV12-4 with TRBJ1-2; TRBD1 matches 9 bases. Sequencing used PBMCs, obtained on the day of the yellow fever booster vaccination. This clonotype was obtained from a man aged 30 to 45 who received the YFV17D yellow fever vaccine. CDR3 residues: CATQTGGANYGYTF. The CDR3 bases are TGTGCCACACAGACAGGGGGAGCTAACTATGGCTACACCTTC.